This T cell receptor beta chain stems from a study of neurological immune-mediated disorders. TCRdb re-analysed the 5' RACE reads in MiXCR, keeping a single row per CDR3 protein. The sample lists tens of thousands of distinct CDR3 sequences, more than 6.5% occurring once. The group of healthy controls was made up of people who were blood bank volunteers in Maryland, USA. PBMCs stored at -80 C, 2 million in total, were the source of the unsorted libraries. CDR3 length: 15 amino acids. Germline loops: CDR1 LGHDT, CDR2 YNNKEL (reference sequence). V lost 4 bases, J lost 2 bases, and 5 bases stayed unmatched.

This TCR derives from a woman in her 40s in good health. The specimen sequenced was PBMCs. The rearrangement uses TRBV3-1 and TRBJ2-5; 9 nucleotides agree with TRBD2. In DNA, the CDR3 is TGTGCCAGCAGCCTAGCGGGGGTGGCACAAGAGACCCAGTACTTC. It yields the protein CASSLAGVAQETQYF.